The 5 T cell receptor beta chains listed next were all sequenced from one sample in a study of blood T cell repertoires in COVID-19. Repertoires were generated with immunoSEQ multiplex PCR, while TCRdb's copy carries only in-frame clones and drops some. The sample has under 300,000 clones; roughly 80% are singletons. Sequenced input: peripheral blood. The origin of the receptors is a young woman with acute or convalescent COVID-19.

The chain uses TRBV5-1 and TRBJ2-7, with D unclear. There are 13 residues in the CDR3. The V end lost 2 bases, the J end lost 2 bases, and 8 bases lay between the germline ends. CDR1 SGHRS and CDR2 YFSETQ come from the germline V gene. The DNA of the CDR3 is TGCGCCAGCAGCTTTAACGGAGCCTACGAGCAGTACTTC. As protein: CASSFNGAYEQYF.

The rearrangement uses TRBV18 and TRBJ1-6; D ambiguous. The germline V gene encodes CDR1 KGHSH and CDR2 LQKENI. Deletions cut 3 bases from V and 9 bases from J, with 30 bases between. The CDR3 is 20 amino acids. The CDR3 nucleotides read TGTGCCAGCTCACCTACCCTTCCTATCCGGGATTCGTATCGTGGTTCACCCCTCCACTTT. Amino acids: CASSPTLPIRDSYRGSPLHF.

CDR3 protein: CASSLQGPLSSYEQYF. DNA for the CDR3: TGTGCCAGCTCACTACAGGGGCCGCTTAGCTCCTACGAGCAGTACTTC. This chain connects TRBV18 to TRBJ2-7, with 7 bases lining up with TRBD1. With 4 bases clipped from V and 0 bases from J, the junction kept 9 bases outside the gene matches. The CDR3 runs to 16 residues. CDR1 is KGHSH and CDR2 is LQKENI in the germline V gene.

The chain carries TRBV5-3 and TRBJ2-5; D perhaps matches TRBD2 (5 bases). TRBV5-3 is noted as an ORF with a role that remains uncertain. Trimming cost V 4 bases and J 5 bases, with 15 bases left between them. This CDR3 is built from 14 residues. For the CDR3, the DNA is TGTGCCAGAAGCCCATCTCTAGCATCGGAGACCCAGTACTTC. It is translated as CARSPSLASETQYF.

The V call is TRBV27, the J call TRBJ1-5; a weak D match, TRBD1 (5 bases). CDR1 MNHEY and CDR2 SMNVEV come from the germline V gene (reference sequence). The CDR3 loop spans 15 amino acids. V gave up 9 bases and J gave up 5 bases, with 20 bases separating them. CDR3 residues: CASGSTPSGDQPQHF. The CDR3 nucleotides read TGTGCCAGTGGGTCCACACCCTCGGGGGATCAGCCCCAGCATTTT.